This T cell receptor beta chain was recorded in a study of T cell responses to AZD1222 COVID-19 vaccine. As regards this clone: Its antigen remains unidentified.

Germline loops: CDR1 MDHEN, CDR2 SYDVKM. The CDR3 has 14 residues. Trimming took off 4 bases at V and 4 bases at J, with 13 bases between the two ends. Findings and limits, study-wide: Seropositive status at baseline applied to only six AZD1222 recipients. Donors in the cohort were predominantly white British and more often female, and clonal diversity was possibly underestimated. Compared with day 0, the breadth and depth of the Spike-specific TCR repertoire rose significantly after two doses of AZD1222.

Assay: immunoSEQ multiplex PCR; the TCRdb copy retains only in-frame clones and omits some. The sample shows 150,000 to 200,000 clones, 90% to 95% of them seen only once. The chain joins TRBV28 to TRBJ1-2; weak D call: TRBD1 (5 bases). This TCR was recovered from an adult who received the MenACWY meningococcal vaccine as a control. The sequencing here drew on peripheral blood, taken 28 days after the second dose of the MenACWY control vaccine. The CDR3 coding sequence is TGTGCCAGCAGTTCCGGCCGGGGCTTCTATGGCTACACCTTC. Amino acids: CASSSGRGFYGYTF.